What follows are 29 T cell receptor beta chains derived from one specimen sequenced in a study of T cells in Graves' hyperthyroidism and ophthalmopathy (dated by TCRdb to between 2018 and 2021). The method behind the library was multiplex PCR. Sequencer: Illumina HiSeq 2000. TCR beta CDR3 regions were amplified from RNA transcripts. For the first round of RT-PCR on the TCR CDR3, the HTBI primer set was used together with the Qiagen OneStep RT-PCR kit. In TCRdb, the public reads were trimmed at Q25 with fastp and aligned with MiXCR, with productive beta chains retained. Each entry is one CDR3 protein sequence, shown with its most common DNA and genes. The sample table shows nearly 600,000 distinct CDR3 sequences, and 14% are seen once. Almost 6% of the sample goes to the ten largest clones. The sample consisted of blood. Source of these receptors: a woman in her 30s with Graves' hyperthyroidism that later progressed to Graves' ophthalmopathy.

This clonotype has a count of ten or more. The chain carries TRBV5-1 and TRBJ2-7; 8 bases match TRBD2. V shed 2 bases, J shed 7 bases, and the junction held 11 bases outside the gene matches. CDR1 is SGHRS, CDR2 YFSETQ, per germline. The CDR3 is made up of 15 amino acids. CDR3 residues: CASSFSGTPGEEQYF. The CDR3 region has the DNA TGCGCCAGCAGCTTTAGCGGGACCCCCGGCGAGGAGCAGTACTTC. Full variable domain (remainder filled in from reference TRBV5-1 and TRBJ2-7): KAGVTQTPRYLIKTRGQQVTLSCSPISGHRSVSWYQQTPGQGLQFLFEYFSETQRNKGNFPGRFSGRQFSNSRSEMNVSTLELGDSALYLCASSFSGTPGEEQYFGPGTRLTVT.

The chain uses TRBV6-1 and TRBJ2-7; unclear D gene. The CDR3 covers 13 residues. Germline values: CDR1 MNHNS, CDR2 SASEGT. Trimming left V 1 base short and J 7 bases short, with 11 bases between. The CDR3 loop is CASSEVRLGEQYF. DNA for the CDR3: TGTGCCAGCAGTGAAGTCAGGTTGGGAGAGCAGTACTTC.

This clonotype has only a few counts. One junction end does not reproduce the germline sequence, and a read error may be involved. V gene TRBV11-1 combines with J gene TRBJ1-5; the D is unclear. CDR1 and CDR2 (germline): SGHAT, FQDESV (reference sequence). CDR3 length equals 16 residues. CDR3 sequence (DNA): TGTGTCAGCAGCTTATCCCCGGGAAGGGGCAATCAGCCCCAGCATTTT. It codes for CVSSLSPGRGNQPQHF.

This clonotype was found many times. J is TRBJ2-2 and V is TRBV20-1; 12 positions agree with TRBD2. V lost 4 bases, J lost 4 bases, and 7 bases stayed unmatched. Germline CDR1 is DFQATT and CDR2 is SNEGSKA (reference sequence). The CDR3 runs to 16 residues. The CDR3 DNA reads TGCAGTGCTACAAGGACTAGCGGGGCGCTCACCGGGGAGCTGTTTTTT. Protein: CSATRTSGALTGELFF.

There are a few counts of this clonotype. This may come from a read error, since a much larger clone is one base off. The V call is TRBV19, the J call TRBJ1-1; D may be TRBD1 (5 bases). Deletions cut 3 bases from V and 5 bases from J, with 13 bases between. CDR1 is LNHDA and CDR2 is SQIVND in the germline V gene (reference sequence). This CDR3 contains 14 residues. CDR3 protein: CASSIGGRGTEAFF. CDR3 in DNA: TGTGCCAGTAGTATTGGGGGAAGAGGGACTGAAGCTTTCTTT. Drawing the rest from reference TRBV19 and TRBJ1-1, the complete variable domain is DGGITQSPKYLFRKEGQNVTLSCEQNLNHDAMYWYRQDPGQGLRLIYYSQIVNDFQKGDIAEGYSVSREKKESFPLTVTSAQKNPTAFYLCASSIGGRGTEAFFGQGTRLTVV.

This clonotype was observed a handful of times. The chain uses TRBV19 and TRBJ1-1, with a possible D match to TRBD1 (5 bases). V lost 5 bases and J 5 bases, leaving 18 bases between the germline ends. Germline V gene sequence: CDR1 LNHDA, CDR2 SQIVND (reference sequence). CDR3 size: 15 residues. The CDR3 DNA reads as TGTGCCAGTAGTCCTTTAACAGGCCAATCAACTGAAGCTTTCTTT. Amino acids: CASSPLTGQSTEAFF.

In its sample, this clonotype was seen many times. The V gene is TRBV6-2 or TRBV6-3, the J gene TRBJ2-5; no clear D gene. Germline CDR1 is MNHEY and CDR2 is SVGEGT. Trimming pared 5 bases from V and 5 bases from J, leaving 15 bases between. The CDR3 is 14 amino acids. CDR3 amino acids: CASSPPPLMETQYF. As DNA, the CDR3 is TGTGCCAGCAGTCCCCCACCATTAATGGAGACCCAGTACTTC.

Concerning this clonotype: A read error may explain this, as a much larger clone is one base away. The CDR3 region is CASSRTSESYEQYF. The CDR3 nucleotides read TGTGCCAGCAGCCGGACTAGCGAGTCCTACGAGCAGTACTTC. The chain is built from TRBV28 and TRBJ2-7, with 9 bases matching TRBD2. Germline-derived CDR1 and CDR2 are MDHEN and SYDVKM. This CDR3 is 14 amino acids long. With V trimmed by 6 bases and J by 1 base, 4 bases remained unmatched.

This clonotype was seen more than once but under ten times. The chain carries TRBV6-2 or TRBV6-3 and TRBJ1-5, with TRBD1 as a possible D gene (6 bases). Trimming shortened V by 6 bases and J by 6 bases, and 12 bases separated the two germline ends. CDR1 and CDR2 from the germline V gene are MNHEY and SVGEGT. The CDR3 is 13 residues long. The CDR3 protein is CASSEQGGQPQHF. The CDR3 DNA reads TGTGCCAGCAGCGAACAGGGAGGTCAGCCCCAGCATTTT.

This clonotype was observed many times. This chain links TRBV7-2 with TRBJ2-7; 7 bases agree with TRBD1. With 5 bases clipped from V and 3 bases from J, the junction kept 10 bases outside the gene matches. This CDR3 comprises 15 residues. In germline, CDR1 is SGHTA, CDR2 FQGNSA. The CDR3 DNA reads as TGTGCCAGCAGCGCACGCCCGACAGGGCTCTACGAGCAGTACTTC. Translated, it gives CASSARPTGLYEQYF.

A few counts support this clonotype. The rearrangement uses TRBV4-1 and TRBJ1-1, with D hard to call. V was shortened by 1 base and J by 8 bases, with 14 bases between the two germline ends. Germline lookup yields CDR1 MGHRA and CDR2 YSYEKL. The length of the CDR3 is 14 residues. The CDR3 is CASSQAGEPVEAFF. The CDR3 nucleotides are TGCGCCAGCAGCCAAGCGGGTGAGCCTGTGGAAGCTTTCTTT.

This clonotype was seen ten or more times. CDR3 protein: CASSHKWYDQPQHF. The DNA for the CDR3 is TGTGCCAGCAGTCATAAGTGGTACGATCAGCCCCAGCATTTT. The chain employs TRBV28 and TRBJ1-5; no clear D gene. The germline V and J ends were trimmed by 5 bases and 5 bases, with 13 bases remaining between them. There are 14 residues in the CDR3. CDR1 is MDHEN and CDR2 is SYDVKM in the germline V gene.

The chain employs TRBV12-3 or TRBV12-4 and TRBJ2-1; D is unresolved. The CDR3 runs 14 residues. V lost 3 bases and J 2 bases, leaving 8 bases between the germline ends. CDR3 coding DNA: TGTGCCAGCAGTTTGCCGGTTACCTACAATGAGCAGTTCTTC. It is translated as CASSLPVTYNEQFF.

This clonotype was recorded at least ten times. The rearrangement uses TRBV12-5 and TRBJ1-1; D is perhaps TRBD1 (5 bases). The length of the CDR3 is 13 residues. Germline V gene lookup returns CDR1 LGHNT and CDR2 FRNRAP. The V gene lost 2 bases and the J gene lost 6 bases, with 10 bases spanning the gap. CDR3 protein: CASGLTGGSEAFF. Written as DNA, the CDR3 is TGTGCTAGTGGTTTGACAGGAGGTTCTGAAGCTTTCTTT. The full variable domain, rest sourced from reference TRBV12-5 and TRBJ1-1, is DARVTQTPRHKVTEMGQEVTMRCQPILGHNTVFWYRQTMMQGLELLAYFRNRAPLDDSGMPKDRFSAEMPDATLATLKIQPSEPRDSAVYFCASGLTGGSEAFFGQGTRLTVV.

Ten or more counts support this clonotype. In DNA, the CDR3 is TGTGCCAGCAGTTTTGTCCGGGACACAACTTCCTACAATGAGCAGTTCTTC. This translates into CASSFVRDTTSYNEQFF. The rearrangement links TRBV12-3 or TRBV12-4 to TRBJ2-1; D possibly corresponds to TRBD1 (6 bases). V was pared by 3 bases and J by 1 base, with 16 bases between. The CDR3 runs to 17 residues.

This clonotype was picked up many times. V usage is TRBV24-1 and J usage is TRBJ1-1; the match to TRBD1 covers 8 bases. This CDR3 contains 15 residues. Trimming removed 9 bases from V and 4 bases from J; junction bases left unmatched: 12. Germline V gives CDR1 KGHDR, CDR2 SFDVKD. DNA for the CDR3: TGTGCCACCCAGGGGCAGGGGGCGCTGGGCACTGAAGCTTTCTTT. This encodes CATQGQGALGTEAFF.

This clonotype came up many times. V gene TRBV2 combines with J gene TRBJ2-5; D ambiguous. The germline V gene has CDR1 SNHLY and CDR2 FYNNEI. Trimming took off 6 bases at V and 5 bases at J, with 16 bases between the two ends. The CDR3 runs to 14 residues. In DNA, the CDR3 is TGTGCCAGCAGCGACCGGGCCAGGTTCGAGACCCAGTACTTC. As protein: CASSDRARFETQYF.

This clonotype was seen more than once but under ten times. A clone one base away is much larger, so this may be a read error. V gene TRBV14 combines with J gene TRBJ2-5, with D possibly matching TRBD2 (6 bases). Germline CDR1 SGHDN, CDR2 FVKESK. CDR3 length: 17 amino acids. The CDR3 protein is CASSPRPPSSVQEAQYF. CDR3 coding DNA: TGTGCCAGCAGCCCCCGACCCCCTTCTAGCGTACAAGAGGCCCAGTACTTC.

This clonotype has a handful of counts. The chain is built from TRBV19 and TRBJ2-1; D is possibly TRBD2 (6 bases). CDR1 and CDR2 (germline): LNHDA, SQIVND (reference sequence). The CDR3 is 15 amino acids. The V and J ends lost 3 bases and 3 bases respectively, with 12 bases between them. In DNA form, the CDR3 reads TGTGCCAGTAGTATCTCATGGGGGGACTACAATGAGCAGTTCTTC. Translated: CASSISWGDYNEQFF. Based on the CDR3 plus reference TRBV19 and TRBJ2-1, the full variable domain is DGGITQSPKYLFRKEGQNVTLSCEQNLNHDAMYWYRQDPGQGLRLIYYSQIVNDFQKGDIAEGYSVSREKKESFPLTVTSAQKNPTAFYLCASSISWGDYNEQFFGPGTRLTVL.

This clonotype was detected ten times or more. This chain joins TRBV12-3 or TRBV12-4 and TRBJ1-1; unclear D gene. Trimming shortened V by 1 base and J by 7 bases, and 10 bases separated the two germline ends. The CDR3 sequence is 13 residues long. CDR3: CASSLGSHSEAFF. CDR3 nucleotides: TGTGCCAGCAGTTTAGGGTCCCACAGTGAAGCTTTCTTT.

There are many counts of this clonotype. The rearrangement uses TRBV7-9 and TRBJ2-3; D is uncertain. V was trimmed by 2 bases and J by 4 bases, leaving 16 bases between them. Germline V gene lookup returns CDR1 SEHNR and CDR2 FQNEAQ (reference sequence). The CDR3 has 16 residues. The CDR3: CASSLIRNILADTQYF. CDR3 nucleotide sequence: TGTGCCAGCAGCTTAATCAGGAACATTTTGGCAGATACGCAGTATTTT.

This clonotype was seen at least ten times. This rearrangement joins TRBV27 to TRBJ1-2; 10 bases match TRBD1. Trimming took 9 bases from V and 6 from J; bases not matched to a gene: 1. Germline V gives CDR1 MNHEY, CDR2 SMNVEV (reference sequence). The CDR3 has 11 amino acids. CDR3 amino acids: CASGQGDGYTF. In DNA, the CDR3 is TGTGCCAGTGGACAGGGGGATGGCTACACCTTC.

This clonotype was counted ten times or more. V is TRBV20-1 and J is TRBJ1-4, with TRBD1 matching 7 bases. There are 13 residues in the CDR3. J was trimmed by 6 bases and V by 6 bases; bases with no gene match: 7. The germline V gene has CDR1 DFQATT and CDR2 SNEGSKA (reference sequence). The DNA for the CDR3 is TGCAGTGCCCTTAGGGGGCTTGATGAAAAACTGTTTTTT. Its protein product is CSALRGLDEKLFF.

This chain joins TRBV28 and TRBJ1-5; TRBD1 matches at 10 bases. J was trimmed by 0 bases and V by 5 bases; bases with no gene match: 4. The CDR3 extends over 16 amino acids. Germline-derived CDR1 and CDR2 are MDHEN and SYDVKM. The CDR3 DNA reads as TGTGCCAGCAGTAAAGACAGGGGGCGTAGCAATCAGCCCCAGCATTTT. This translates into CASSKDRGRSNQPQHF.

This clonotype has only a few counts. This rearrangement joins TRBV7-2 to TRBJ2-3; 7 nucleotides align to TRBD1. This CDR3 contains 15 residues. The V segment lost 4 bases and the J segment 2 bases; nucleotides outside the gene matches: 6. CDR1 is SGHTA, CDR2 FQGNSA, per germline. The CDR3 spells CASSWGQTLTDTQYF. Written as DNA, the CDR3 is TGTGCCAGCAGCTGGGGACAGACCCTCACAGATACGCAGTATTTT.

This clonotype was picked up many times. The genes are TRBV28 and TRBJ2-3; 11 bases agree with TRBD2. With 6 bases clipped from V and 3 bases from J, the junction kept 5 bases outside the gene matches. The CDR3 sequence is 15 residues long. Germline CDR1 MDHEN, CDR2 SYDVKM. CDR3 in amino acids: CASRVRLAGTDTQYF. The CDR3 DNA sequence: TGTGCCAGCAGGGTCCGACTAGCGGGAACAGATACGCAGTATTTT.

The chain joins TRBV6-1 to TRBJ1-1, with D unclear. The germline gives CDR1 MNHNS, CDR2 SASEGT. CDR3 size: 13 residues. The V end lost 2 bases, the J end lost 4 bases, and 8 bases lay between the germline ends. The CDR3 loop reads CASSESLPTEAFF. The CDR3 DNA reads TGTGCCAGCAGTGAATCACTCCCCACTGAAGCTTTCTTT.

This sequence joins TRBV19 and TRBJ1-5, with no clear D. V dropped 3 bases and J dropped 3 bases, with 15 bases sitting between them. The germline gives CDR1 LNHDA, CDR2 SQIVND (reference sequence). CDR3 length equals 16 residues. This chain's CDR3 is CASSIFSAGNNQPQHF. DNA for the CDR3: TGTGCCAGTAGTATTTTCTCGGCCGGGAACAATCAGCCCCAGCATTTT.

This clonotype was observed at least ten times. This chain joins TRBV30 and TRBJ1-1, with TRBD1 matching over 8 bases. In germline, CDR1 is GTSNPN, CDR2 SVGIG (reference sequence). The CDR3 is made up of 14 amino acids. V shed 5 bases, J shed 3 bases, and the junction held 8 bases outside the gene matches. In nucleotides, the CDR3 is TGTGCCTGGGTGACAGGGGTCTTATACACTGAAGCTTTCTTT. This encodes CAWVTGVLYTEAFF.